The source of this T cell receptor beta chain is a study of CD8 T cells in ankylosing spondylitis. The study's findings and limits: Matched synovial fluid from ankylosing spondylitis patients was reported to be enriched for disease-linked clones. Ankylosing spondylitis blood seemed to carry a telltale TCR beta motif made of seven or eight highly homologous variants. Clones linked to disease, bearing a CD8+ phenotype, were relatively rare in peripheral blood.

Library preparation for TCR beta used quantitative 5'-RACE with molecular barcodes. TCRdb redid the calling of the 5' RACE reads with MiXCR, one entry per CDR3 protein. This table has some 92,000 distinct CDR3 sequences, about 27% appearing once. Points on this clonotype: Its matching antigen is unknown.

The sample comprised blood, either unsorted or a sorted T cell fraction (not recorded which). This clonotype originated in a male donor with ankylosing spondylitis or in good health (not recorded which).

This CDR3 reads CASSWDREQPQHF. The CDR3, as DNA: TGTGCCAGCAGTTGGGACAGGGAGCAGCCCCAGCATTTT. The V and J genes are TRBV6-5 and TRBJ1-5; TRBD1 matches at 9 bases. The CDR3 extends over 13 amino acids. V gave up 4 bases and J gave up 7 bases; unmatched junction bases: 2. Germline V gene lookup returns CDR1 MNHEY and CDR2 SVGAGI.